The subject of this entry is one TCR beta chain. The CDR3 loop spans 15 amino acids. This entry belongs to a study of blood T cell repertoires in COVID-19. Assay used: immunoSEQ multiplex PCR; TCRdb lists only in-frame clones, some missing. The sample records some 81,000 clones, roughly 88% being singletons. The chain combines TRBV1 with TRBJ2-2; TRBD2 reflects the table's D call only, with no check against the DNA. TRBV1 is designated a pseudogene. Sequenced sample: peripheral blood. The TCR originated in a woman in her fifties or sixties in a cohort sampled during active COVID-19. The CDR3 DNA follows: TGCACCAGCAGAGCTAGCGGGCACCCGACCGGGGAGCTGTTTTTT. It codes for CTSRASGHPTGELFF.